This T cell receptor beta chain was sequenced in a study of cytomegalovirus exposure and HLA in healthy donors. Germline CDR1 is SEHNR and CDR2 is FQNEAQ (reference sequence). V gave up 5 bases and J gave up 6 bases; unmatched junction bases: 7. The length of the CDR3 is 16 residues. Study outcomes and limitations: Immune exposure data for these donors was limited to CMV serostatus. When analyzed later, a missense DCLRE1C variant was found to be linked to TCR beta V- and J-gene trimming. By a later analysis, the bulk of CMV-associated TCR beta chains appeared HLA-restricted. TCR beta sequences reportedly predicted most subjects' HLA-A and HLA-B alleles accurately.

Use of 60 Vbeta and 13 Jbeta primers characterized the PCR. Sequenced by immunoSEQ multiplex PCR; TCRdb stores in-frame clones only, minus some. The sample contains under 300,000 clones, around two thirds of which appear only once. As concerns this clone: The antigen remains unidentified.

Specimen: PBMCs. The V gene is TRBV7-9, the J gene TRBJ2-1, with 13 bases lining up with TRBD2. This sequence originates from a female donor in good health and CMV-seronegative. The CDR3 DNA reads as TGTGCCAGCAGCCATCTTACTAGCGGGAGGGCCAATGAGCAGTTCTTC. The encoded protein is CASSHLTSGRANEQFF.